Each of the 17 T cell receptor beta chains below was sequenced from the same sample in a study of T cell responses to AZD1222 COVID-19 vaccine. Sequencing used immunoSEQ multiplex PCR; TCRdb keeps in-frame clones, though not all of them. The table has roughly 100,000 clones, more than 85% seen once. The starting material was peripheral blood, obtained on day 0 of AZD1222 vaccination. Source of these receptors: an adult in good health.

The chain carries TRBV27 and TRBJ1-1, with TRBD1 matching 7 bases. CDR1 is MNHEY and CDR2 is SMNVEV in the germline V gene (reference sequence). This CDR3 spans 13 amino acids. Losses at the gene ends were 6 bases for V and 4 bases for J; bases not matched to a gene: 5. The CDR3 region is CASRAGGGTEAFF. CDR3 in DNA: TGTGCCAGCAGGGCAGGGGGTGGCACTGAAGCTTTCTTT.

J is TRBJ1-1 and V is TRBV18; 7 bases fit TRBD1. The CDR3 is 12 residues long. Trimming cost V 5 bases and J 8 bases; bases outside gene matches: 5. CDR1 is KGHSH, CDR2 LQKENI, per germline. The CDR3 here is CASSVTGEEAFF. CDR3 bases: TGTGCCAGCTCAGTAACAGGGGAAGAAGCTTTCTTT.

DNA of the CDR3: TGTGCCAGCAGCCAACTGACAGGGTTGATAGAGACCCAGTACTTC. Its translation is CASSQLTGLIETQYF. The chain combines TRBV3-1 (or the pseudogene TRBV3-2) with TRBJ2-5; 7 bases fit TRBD1. Trimming took 2 bases from V and 4 from J; bases not matched to a gene: 7. The CDR3 has 15 residues. Germline CDR1 reads LGHDT; CDR2 reads YNNKEL (reference sequence).

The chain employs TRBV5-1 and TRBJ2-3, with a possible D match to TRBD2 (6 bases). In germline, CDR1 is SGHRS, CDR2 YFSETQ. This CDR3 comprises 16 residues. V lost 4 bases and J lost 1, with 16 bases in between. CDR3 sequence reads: CASSPVGGTGTDTQYF. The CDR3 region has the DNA TGCGCCAGCAGCCCCGTCGGTGGGACTGGCACAGATACGCAGTATTTT. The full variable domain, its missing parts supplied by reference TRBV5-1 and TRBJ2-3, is KAGVTQTPRYLIKTRGQQVTLSCSPISGHRSVSWYQQTPGQGLQFLFEYFSETQRNKGNFPGRFSGRQFSNSRSEMNVSTLELGDSALYLCASSPVGGTGTDTQYFGPGTRLTVL.

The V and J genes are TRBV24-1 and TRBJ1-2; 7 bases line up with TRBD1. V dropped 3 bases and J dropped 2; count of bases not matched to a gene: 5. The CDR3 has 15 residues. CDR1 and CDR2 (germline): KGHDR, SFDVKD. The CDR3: CATSDTGTVNYGYTF. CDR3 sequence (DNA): TGTGCCACCAGTGATACTGGGACAGTCAACTATGGCTACACCTTC.

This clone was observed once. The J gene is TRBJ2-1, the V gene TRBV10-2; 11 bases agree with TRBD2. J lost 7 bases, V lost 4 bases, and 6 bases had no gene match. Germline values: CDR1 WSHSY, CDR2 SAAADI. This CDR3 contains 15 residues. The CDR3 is CASSGTSGSVNEQFF. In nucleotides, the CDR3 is TGCGCCAGCAGTGGGACTAGCGGGTCTGTTAATGAGCAGTTCTTC.

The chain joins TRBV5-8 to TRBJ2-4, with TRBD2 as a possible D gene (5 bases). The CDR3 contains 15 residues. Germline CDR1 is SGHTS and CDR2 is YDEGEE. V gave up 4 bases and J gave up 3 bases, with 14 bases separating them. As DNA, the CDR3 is TGTGCCAGCAGCGCCGGTAGGGCGGGCAAAAACATTCAGTACTTC. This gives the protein CASSAGRAGKNIQYF.

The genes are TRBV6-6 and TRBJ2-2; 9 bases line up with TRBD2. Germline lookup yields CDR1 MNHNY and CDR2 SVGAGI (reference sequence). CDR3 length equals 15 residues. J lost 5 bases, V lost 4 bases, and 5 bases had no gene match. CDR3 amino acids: CASSFAGGATGELFF. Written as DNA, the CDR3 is TGTGCCAGCAGTTTTGCGGGAGGGGCGACCGGGGAGCTGTTTTTT.

CDR3 nucleotide sequence: TGTGCCAGCAGCCCAAGCGGACAGTCCTCACCCCTCCACTTT. This translates into CASSPSGQSSPLHF. This rearrangement joins TRBV9 to TRBJ1-6; weak D call: TRBD1 (6 bases). CDR1 SGDLS and CDR2 YYNGEE come from the germline V gene. The CDR3 totals 14 residues. Between the trimmed V and J ends, which lost 4 bases and 10 bases, there was a span of 15 bases.

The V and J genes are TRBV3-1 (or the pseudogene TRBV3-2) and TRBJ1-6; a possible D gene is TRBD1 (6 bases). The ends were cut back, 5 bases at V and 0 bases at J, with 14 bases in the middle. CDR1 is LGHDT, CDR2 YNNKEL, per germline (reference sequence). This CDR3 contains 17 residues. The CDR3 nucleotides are TGTGCCAGCAGCTGGGACACTGGGAGCTCCTATAATTCACCCCTCCACTTT. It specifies CASSWDTGSSYNSPLHF.

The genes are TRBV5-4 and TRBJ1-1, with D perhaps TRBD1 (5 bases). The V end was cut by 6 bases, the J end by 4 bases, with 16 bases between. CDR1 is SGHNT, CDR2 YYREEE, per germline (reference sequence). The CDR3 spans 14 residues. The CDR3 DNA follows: TGTGCCAGCACCACACCGGGGGGGGGCACTGAAGCTTTCTTT. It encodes CASTTPGGGTEAFF.

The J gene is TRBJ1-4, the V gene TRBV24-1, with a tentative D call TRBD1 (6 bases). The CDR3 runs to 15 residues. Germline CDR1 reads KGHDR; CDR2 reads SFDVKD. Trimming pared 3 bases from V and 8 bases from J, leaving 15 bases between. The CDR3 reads CATSDPRTEEEKLFF. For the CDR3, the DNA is TGTGCCACCAGTGATCCTCGGACAGAGGAGGAAAAACTGTTTTTT.

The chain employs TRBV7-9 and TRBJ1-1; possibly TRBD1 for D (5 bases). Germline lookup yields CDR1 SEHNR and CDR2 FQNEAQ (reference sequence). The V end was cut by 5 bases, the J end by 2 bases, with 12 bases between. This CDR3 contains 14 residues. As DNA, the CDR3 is TGTGCCAGCAGCCACAAGGGGAAAAACACTGAAGCTTTCTTT. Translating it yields CASSHKGKNTEAFF.

Here the CDR3 DNA reads TGCGCCAGCAGCCAAGATTGGGCGGGGGTTGTGTATGAAAAACTGTTTTTT. It is translated as CASSQDWAGVVYEKLFF. The chain carries TRBV4-3 and TRBJ1-4; perhaps TRBD1 as D (5 bases). Trimming shortened V by 0 bases and J by 6 bases, and 17 bases separated the two germline ends. Germline V lookup: CDR1 LGHNA, CDR2 YSLEER. The CDR3 covers 17 residues.

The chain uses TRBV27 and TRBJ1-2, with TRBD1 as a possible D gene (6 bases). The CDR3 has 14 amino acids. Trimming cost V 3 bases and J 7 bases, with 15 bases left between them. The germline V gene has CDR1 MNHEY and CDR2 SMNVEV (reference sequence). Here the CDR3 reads CASSFLGGAGGYTF. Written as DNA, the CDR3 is TGTGCCAGCAGTTTTTTGGGGGGCGCGGGTGGCTACACCTTC.

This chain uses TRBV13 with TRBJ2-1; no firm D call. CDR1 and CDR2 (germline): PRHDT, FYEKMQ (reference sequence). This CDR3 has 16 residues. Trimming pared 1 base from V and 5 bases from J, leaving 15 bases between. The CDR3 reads CASSLVTAEINNEQFF. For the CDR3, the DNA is TGTGCCAGCAGCTTAGTTACGGCAGAGATTAACAATGAGCAGTTCTTC.

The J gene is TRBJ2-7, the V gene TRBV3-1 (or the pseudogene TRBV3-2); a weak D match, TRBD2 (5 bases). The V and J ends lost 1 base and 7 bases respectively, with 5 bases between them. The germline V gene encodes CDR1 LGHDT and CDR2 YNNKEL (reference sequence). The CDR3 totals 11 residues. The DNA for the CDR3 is TGTGCCAGCAGCCAAGCGGGGGAGCAGTACTTC. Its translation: CASSQAGEQYF.